This T cell receptor beta chain came from a study of blood T cell repertoires in COVID-19. In the study overall: The origin of the acute and convalescent COVID-19 samples was the United States, Italy and Spain.

The protocol was immunoSEQ multiplex PCR, while the TCRdb copy is restricted to in-frame clones and leaves out a portion. The sample has under 200,000 clones, around 83% seen once. The CDR3 is 13 amino acids. V gave up 4 bases and J gave up 3 bases, with 10 bases separating them. Germline V gene sequence: CDR1 SQVTM, CDR2 ANQGSEA. J is TRBJ1-5 and V is TRBV29-1; no clear D gene. This TCR was recovered from a woman between 35 and 50 years old with acute or convalescent COVID-19. Sequencing was done on a sample of peripheral blood. In DNA, the CDR3 is TGCAGCGTTGTTTCCCAGATCAATCAGCCCCAGCATTTT. Translation: CSVVSQINQPQHF.